This T cell receptor (beta chain) was documented in a study of blood T cells in healthy people across ages. Study observations and caveats: PBMCs that were unsorted prevented a conclusive naive versus antigen-experienced comparison.

About this clonotype: Its antigen is unidentified.

Using a J-beta primer mix together with a sample-barcoded 5' primer, a second PCR was run for roughly 7 to 11 cycles. TCRdb redid the calling of the 5' RACE reads with MiXCR, one entry per CDR3 protein. The repertoire holds over a million distinct CDR3 sequences, with roughly two fifths as singletons. The ends were cut back, 1 base at V and 4 bases at J, with 12 bases in the middle. The germline V gene encodes CDR1 SEHNR and CDR2 FQNEAQ (reference sequence). The length of the CDR3 is 15 residues. Sequenced input: blood. The chain is built from TRBV7-9 and TRBJ2-3, with D maybe TRBD2 (6 bases). The clonotype originates from a woman aged 18-29 years in good health. The CDR3 DNA reads as TGTGCCAGCAGCTTAGTGGGGAGGTCCGCAGATACGCAGTATTTT. It encodes CASSLVGRSADTQYF. The whole variable domain, filled in from reference TRBV7-9 and TRBJ2-3, reads DTGVSQNPRHKITKRGQNVTFRCDPISEHNRLYWYRQTLGQGPEFLTYFQNEAQLEKSRLLSDRFSAERPKGSFSTLEIQRTEQGDSAMYLCASSLVGRSADTQYFGPGTRLTVL.